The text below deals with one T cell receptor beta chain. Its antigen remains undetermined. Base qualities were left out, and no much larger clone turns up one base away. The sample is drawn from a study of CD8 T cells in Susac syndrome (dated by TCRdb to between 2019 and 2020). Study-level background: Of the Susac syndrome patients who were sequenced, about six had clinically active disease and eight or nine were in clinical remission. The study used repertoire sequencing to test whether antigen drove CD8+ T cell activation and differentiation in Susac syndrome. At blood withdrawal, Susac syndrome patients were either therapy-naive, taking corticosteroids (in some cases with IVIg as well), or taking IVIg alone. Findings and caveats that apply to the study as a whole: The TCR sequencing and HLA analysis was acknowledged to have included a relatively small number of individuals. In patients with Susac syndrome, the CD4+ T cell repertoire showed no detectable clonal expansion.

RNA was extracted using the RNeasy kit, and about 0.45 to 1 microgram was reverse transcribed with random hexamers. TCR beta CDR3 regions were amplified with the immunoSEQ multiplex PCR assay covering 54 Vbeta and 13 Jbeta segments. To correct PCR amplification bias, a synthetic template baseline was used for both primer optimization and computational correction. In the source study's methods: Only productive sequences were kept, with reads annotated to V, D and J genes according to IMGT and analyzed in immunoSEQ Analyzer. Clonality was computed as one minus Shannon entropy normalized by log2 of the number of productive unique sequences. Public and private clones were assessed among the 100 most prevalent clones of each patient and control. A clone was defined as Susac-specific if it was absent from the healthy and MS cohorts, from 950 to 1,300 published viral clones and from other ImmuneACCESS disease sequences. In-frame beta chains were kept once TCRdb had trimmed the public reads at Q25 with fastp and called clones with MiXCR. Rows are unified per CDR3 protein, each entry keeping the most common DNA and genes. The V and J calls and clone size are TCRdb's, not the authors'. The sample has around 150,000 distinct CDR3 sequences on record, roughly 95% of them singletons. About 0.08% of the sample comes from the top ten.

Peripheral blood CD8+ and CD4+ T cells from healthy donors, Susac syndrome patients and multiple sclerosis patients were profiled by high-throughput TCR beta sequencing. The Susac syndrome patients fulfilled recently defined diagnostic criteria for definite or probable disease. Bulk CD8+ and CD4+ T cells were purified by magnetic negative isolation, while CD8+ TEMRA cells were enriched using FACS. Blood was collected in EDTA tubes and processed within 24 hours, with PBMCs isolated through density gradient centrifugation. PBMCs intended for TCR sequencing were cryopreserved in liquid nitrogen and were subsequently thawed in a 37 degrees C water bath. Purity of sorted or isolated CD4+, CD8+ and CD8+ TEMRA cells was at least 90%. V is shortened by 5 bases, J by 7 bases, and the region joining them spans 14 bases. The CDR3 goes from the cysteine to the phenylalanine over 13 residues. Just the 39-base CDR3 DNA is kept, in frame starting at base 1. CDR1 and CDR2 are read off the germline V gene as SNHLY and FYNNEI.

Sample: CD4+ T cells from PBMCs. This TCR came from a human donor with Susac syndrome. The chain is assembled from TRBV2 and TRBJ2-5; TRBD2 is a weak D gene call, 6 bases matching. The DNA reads TGTGCCAGCAGTCCGGAGGGTCCGGGGACCCAGTACTTC. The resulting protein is CASSPEGPGTQYF. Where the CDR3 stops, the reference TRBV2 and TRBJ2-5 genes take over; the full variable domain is EPEVTQTPSHQVTQMGQEVILRCVPISNHLYFYWYRQILGQKVEFLVSFYNNEISEKSEIFDDQFSVERPDGSNFTLKIRSTKLEDSAMYFCASSPEGPGTQYFGPGTRLLVL.